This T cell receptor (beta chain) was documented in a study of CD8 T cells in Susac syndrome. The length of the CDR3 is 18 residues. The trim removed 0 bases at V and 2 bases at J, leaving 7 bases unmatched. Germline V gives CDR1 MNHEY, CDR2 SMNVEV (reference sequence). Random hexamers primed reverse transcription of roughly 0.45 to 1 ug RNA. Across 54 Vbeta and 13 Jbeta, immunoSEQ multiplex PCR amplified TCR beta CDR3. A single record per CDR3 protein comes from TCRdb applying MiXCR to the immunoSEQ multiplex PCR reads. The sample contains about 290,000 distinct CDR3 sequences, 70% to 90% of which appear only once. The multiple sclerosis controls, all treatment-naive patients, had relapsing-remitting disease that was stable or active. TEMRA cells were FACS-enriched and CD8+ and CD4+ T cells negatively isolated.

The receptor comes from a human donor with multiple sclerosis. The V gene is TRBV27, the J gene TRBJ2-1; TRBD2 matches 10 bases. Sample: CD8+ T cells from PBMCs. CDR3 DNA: TGTGCCAGCAGTTTATCGCCCCTAGCGGGAGTAGCCTACAATGAGCAGTTCTTC. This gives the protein CASSLSPLAGVAYNEQFF.